This T cell receptor (beta chain) was captured in a study of CD8 T cells in Susac syndrome (dated by TCRdb to the late 2010s). Notes on the research overall: The study used repertoire sequencing to test whether antigen drove CD8+ T cell activation and differentiation in Susac syndrome. The clonality of the CD8+ T cell repertoire was compared across 12 healthy donors, around 14 Susac syndrome patients and around 16 multiple sclerosis patients. General conclusions and limits of the study: The study acknowledged that relatively few individuals were included in the TCR sequencing and HLA analysis.

High-throughput TCR beta sequencing profiled peripheral blood CD8+ and CD4+ T cells from healthy donors, Susac syndrome patients and multiple sclerosis patients. The healthy donors served as controls matched for age and sex. Bulk CD8+ and CD4+ T cells were purified by magnetic negative isolation, while CD8+ TEMRA cells were enriched using FACS. Blood was drawn into EDTA tubes, processed within 24 hours, and PBMCs were isolated by density gradient centrifugation. PBMCs intended for TCR sequencing were cryopreserved in liquid nitrogen and were subsequently thawed in a 37 degrees C water bath. The sorted or isolated CD4+, CD8+ and CD8+ TEMRA cells reached a purity of at least 90%. RNA was extracted using the RNeasy kit, and about 0.5 to 1 microgram was reverse transcribed with random hexamers. The immunoSEQ multiplex PCR assay, which covers 54 Vbeta and 13 Jbeta segments, was used to amplify TCR beta CDR3 regions. PCR amplification bias was corrected using a synthetic template baseline for primer optimization and computational correction. Per the source publication's procedure: Reads were annotated to V, D and J genes per IMGT and analyzed with immunoSEQ Analyzer, keeping only productive sequences. To calculate clonality, Shannon entropy was normalized by log2 of the number of productive unique sequences and then subtracted from one. Public and private clones were assessed among the 100 most prevalent clones of each patient and control. Susac-specific clones were defined as absent from healthy and MS cohorts, about 1,000 published viral clones and other ImmuneACCESS disease sequences. TCRdb trimmed the raw reads at Q25, called clones with MiXCR and kept productive beta chains. Identical CDR3 protein sequences are pooled into one entry, listed with their most common genes and DNA. The V and J calls follow TCRdb's processing rather than the paper's. A total of tens of thousands of distinct CDR3 sequences appear in this sample, around 94% of them only once. The top ten clones comprise 0.27% of the sample.

The junction shows trimming of 5 bases on V and 2 bases on J, plus 10 bases between the germline ends. CDR1 and CDR2 are read off the germline V gene (reference sequence) as SEHNR and FQNEAQ. The CDR3, cysteine through phenylalanine, is 14 amino acids long. Only the CDR3 DNA stays, 42 bases, in frame from base 1. A remark on this clonotype: The antigen it recognizes is unknown. The input lacks base qualities; no much larger clone sits a single base away.

The clonotype comes from a human donor in good health. The chain is encoded by TRBV7-9 joined to TRBJ1-5; no D gene call is confident. The sample comprised CD8+ T cells from PBMCs. The nucleotide sequence reads TGTGCCAGCAGCCAAGAGGAGGGCAATCAGCCCCAGCATTTT. This sequence encodes CASSQEEGNQPQHF.